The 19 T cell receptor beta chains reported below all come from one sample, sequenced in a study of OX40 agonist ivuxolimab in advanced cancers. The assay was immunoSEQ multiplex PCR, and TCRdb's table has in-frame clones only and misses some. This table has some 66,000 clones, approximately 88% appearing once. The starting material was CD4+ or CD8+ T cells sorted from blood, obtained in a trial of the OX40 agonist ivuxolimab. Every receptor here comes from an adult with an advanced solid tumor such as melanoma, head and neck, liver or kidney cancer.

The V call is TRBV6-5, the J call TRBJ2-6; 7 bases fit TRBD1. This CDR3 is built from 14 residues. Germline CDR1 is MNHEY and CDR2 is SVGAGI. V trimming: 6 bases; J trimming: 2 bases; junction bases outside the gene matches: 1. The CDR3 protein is CASSDRAGANVLTF. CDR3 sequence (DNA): TGTGCCAGCAGCGACAGGGCTGGGGCCAACGTCCTGACTTTC.

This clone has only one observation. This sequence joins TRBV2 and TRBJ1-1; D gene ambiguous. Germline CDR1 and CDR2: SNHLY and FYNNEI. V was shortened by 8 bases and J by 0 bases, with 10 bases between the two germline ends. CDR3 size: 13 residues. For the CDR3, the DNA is TGTGCCAGCGGACCGGGAGTGAACACTGAAGCTTTCTTT. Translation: CASGPGVNTEAFF.

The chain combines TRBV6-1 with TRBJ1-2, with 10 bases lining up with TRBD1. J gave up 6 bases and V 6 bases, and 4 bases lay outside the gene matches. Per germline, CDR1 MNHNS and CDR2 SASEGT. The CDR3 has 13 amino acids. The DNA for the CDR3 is TGTGCCAGCAGGGCCGGGACAGGGGATGGCTACACCTTC. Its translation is CASRAGTGDGYTF.

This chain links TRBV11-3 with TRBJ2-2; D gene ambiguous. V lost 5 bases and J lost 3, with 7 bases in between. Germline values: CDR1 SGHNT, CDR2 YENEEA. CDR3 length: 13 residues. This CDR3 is CASSVGHTGELFF. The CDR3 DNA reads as TGTGCCAGCAGCGTTGGACACACCGGGGAGCTGTTTTTT.

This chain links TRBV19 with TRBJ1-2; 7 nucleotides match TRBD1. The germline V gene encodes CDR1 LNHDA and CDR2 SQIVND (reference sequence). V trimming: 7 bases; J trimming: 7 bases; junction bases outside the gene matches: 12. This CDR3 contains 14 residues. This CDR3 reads CASNGDSKLSGYTF. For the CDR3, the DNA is TGTGCCAGTAACGGGGACAGTAAGCTCTCTGGCTACACCTTC.

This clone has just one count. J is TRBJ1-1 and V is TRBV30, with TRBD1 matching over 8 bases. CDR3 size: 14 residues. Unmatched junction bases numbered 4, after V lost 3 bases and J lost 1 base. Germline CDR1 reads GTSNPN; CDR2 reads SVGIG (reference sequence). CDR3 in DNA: TGTGCCTGGAGCCGGACAGGGACGAACACTGAAGCTTTCTTT. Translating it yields CAWSRTGTNTEAFF.

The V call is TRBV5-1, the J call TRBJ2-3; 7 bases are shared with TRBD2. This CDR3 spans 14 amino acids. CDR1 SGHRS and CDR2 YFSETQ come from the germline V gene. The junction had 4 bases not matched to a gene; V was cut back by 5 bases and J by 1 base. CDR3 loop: CASRSGIGTDTQYF. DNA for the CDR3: TGCGCCAGCAGGAGCGGGATAGGCACAGATACGCAGTATTTT. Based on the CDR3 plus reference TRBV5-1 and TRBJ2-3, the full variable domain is KAGVTQTPRYLIKTRGQQVTLSCSPISGHRSVSWYQQTPGQGLQFLFEYFSETQRNKGNFPGRFSGRQFSNSRSEMNVSTLELGDSALYLCASRSGIGTDTQYFGPGTRLTVL.

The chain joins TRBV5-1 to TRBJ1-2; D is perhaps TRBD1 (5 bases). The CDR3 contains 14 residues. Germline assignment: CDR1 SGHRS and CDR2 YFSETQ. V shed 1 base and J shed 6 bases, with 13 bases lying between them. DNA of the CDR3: TGCGCCAGCAGCTTGAAGGGGCAATTGAATGGCTACACCTTC. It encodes CASSLKGQLNGYTF.

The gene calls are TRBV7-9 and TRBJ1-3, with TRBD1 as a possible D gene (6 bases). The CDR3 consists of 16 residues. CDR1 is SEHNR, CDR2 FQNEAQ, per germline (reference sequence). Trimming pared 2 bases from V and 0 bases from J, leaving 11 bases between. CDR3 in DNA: TGTGCCAGCAGCTTAAGGGACAAAAGCTCTGGAAACACCATATATTTT. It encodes CASSLRDKSSGNTIYF.

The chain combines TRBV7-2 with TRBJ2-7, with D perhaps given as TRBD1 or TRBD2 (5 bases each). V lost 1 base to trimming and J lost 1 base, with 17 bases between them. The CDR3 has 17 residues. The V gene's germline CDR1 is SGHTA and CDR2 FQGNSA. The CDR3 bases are TGTGCCAGCAGCTTAGGGTTGAGCAGGGACCGTTCCTACGAGCAGTACTTC. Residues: CASSLGLSRDRSYEQYF.

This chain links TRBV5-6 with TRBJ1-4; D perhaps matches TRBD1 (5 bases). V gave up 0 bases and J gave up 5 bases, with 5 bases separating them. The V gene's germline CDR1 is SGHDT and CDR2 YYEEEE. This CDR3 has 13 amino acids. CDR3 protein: CASSLGQNEKLFF. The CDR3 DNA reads TGTGCCAGCAGCTTGGGACAGAATGAAAAACTGTTTTTT.

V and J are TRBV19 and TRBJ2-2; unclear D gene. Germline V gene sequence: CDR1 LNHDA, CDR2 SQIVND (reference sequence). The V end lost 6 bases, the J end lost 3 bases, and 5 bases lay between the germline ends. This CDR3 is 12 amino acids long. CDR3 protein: CASRIHTGELFF. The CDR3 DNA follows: TGTGCCAGTAGGATACACACCGGGGAGCTGTTTTTT.

The chain's CDR3 is CASSLGQGATTDTQYF. The CDR3 DNA follows: TGTGCCAGCAGTTTAGGACAGGGGGCGACCACAGATACGCAGTATTTT. The rearrangement joins TRBV6-5 to TRBJ2-3, with TRBD1 identical over 11 bases. The CDR3 loop spans 16 amino acids. V gave up 4 bases and J gave up 2 bases; unmatched junction bases: 5. Per germline, CDR1 MNHEY and CDR2 SVGAGI.

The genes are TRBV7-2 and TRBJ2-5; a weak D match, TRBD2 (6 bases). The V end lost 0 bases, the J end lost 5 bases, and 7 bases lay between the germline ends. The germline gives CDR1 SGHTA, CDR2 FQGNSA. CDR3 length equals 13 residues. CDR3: CASSLAGGETQYF. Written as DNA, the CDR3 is TGTGCCAGCAGCTTAGCTGGGGGGGAGACCCAGTACTTC.

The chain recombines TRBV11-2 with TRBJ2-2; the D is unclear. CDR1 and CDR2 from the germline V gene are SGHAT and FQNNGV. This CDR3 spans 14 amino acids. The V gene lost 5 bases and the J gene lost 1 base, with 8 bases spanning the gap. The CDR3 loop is CASSPSVNTGELFF. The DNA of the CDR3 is TGTGCCAGCAGCCCATCTGTGAACACCGGGGAGCTGTTTTTT.

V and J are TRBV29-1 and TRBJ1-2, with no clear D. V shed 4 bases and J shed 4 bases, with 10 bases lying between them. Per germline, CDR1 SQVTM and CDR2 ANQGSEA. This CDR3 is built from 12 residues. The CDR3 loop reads CSVVRGSYGYTF. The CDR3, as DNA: TGCAGCGTTGTTCGGGGAAGCTATGGCTACACCTTC.

The CDR3 DNA follows: TGTGCCAGCAGTTCTTCTCAGGGGAGAGATGGCTACACCTTC. Its translation is CASSSSQGRDGYTF. The V and J genes are TRBV7-9 and TRBJ1-2, with a weak D call TRBD1 (6 bases). CDR1 is SEHNR and CDR2 is FQNEAQ in the germline V gene (reference sequence). V lost 6 bases and J 6 bases, leaving 17 bases between the germline ends. CDR3 length: 14 residues.

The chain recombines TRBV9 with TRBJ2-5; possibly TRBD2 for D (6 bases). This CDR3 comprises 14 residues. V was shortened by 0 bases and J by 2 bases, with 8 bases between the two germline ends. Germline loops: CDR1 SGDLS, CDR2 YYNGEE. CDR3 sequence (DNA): TGTGCCAGCAGCGTAGGGGGGACTCAAGAGACCCAGTACTTC. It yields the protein CASSVGGTQETQYF.

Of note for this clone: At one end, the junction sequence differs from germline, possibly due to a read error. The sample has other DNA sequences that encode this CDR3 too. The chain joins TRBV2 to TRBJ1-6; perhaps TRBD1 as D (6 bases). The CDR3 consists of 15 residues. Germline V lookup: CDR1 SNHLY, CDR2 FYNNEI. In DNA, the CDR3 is TGTGCCAGCAGCTCCCGGGACATAGATAATTCACCCCTCCATTTT. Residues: CASSSRDIDNSPLHF.